Shown below are 5 T cell receptor beta chains from a single sample sequenced in a study of T cell clonotyping in hematopoietic cell transplantation. Profiled with immunoSEQ multiplex PCR; TCRdb holds only in-frame clones, not every one. The table shows several thousand clones, with around 27% occurring only once. Sequenced material: peripheral blood mononuclear cells, taken 180 days after allogeneic stem cell transplant. Every receptor here comes from a male patient aged 40 to 55 who had an allogeneic stem cell transplant from an unrelated donor, so the T cells may come from the graft donor. Some clones in this sample may be carry-over from other donors' samples.

By frequency in the sample, this clone is large (0.1 to 1%). V usage is TRBV2 and J usage is TRBJ1-5; D not certain. The ends were cut back, 5 bases at V and 0 bases at J, with 14 bases in the middle. This CDR3 contains 16 residues. Germline-derived CDR1 and CDR2 are SNHLY and FYNNEI. CDR3 amino acids: CASSPHPGDSNQPQHF. CDR3 coding DNA: TGTGCCAGCAGTCCTCACCCTGGGGATAGCAATCAGCCCCAGCATTTT.

This clone has only a few counts. The CDR3 does not close with the conserved phenylalanine or tryptophan, likely indicating a read error. V is TRBV5-6 and J is TRBJ1-2; TRBD1 matches at 11 bases. The trim removed 4 bases at V and 8 bases at J, leaving 4 bases unmatched. The CDR3 sequence is 13 residues long. Germline V gives CDR1 SGHDT, CDR2 YYEEEE. CDR3 region: CASSGQGAYGYTL. DNA for the CDR3: TGTGCCAGCAGCGGACAGGGGGCCTACGGCTACACCCTC.

This clone was detected a few times. V usage is TRBV29-1 and J usage is TRBJ1-1; the D is unclear. This CDR3 has 11 amino acids. Germline V lookup: CDR1 SQVTM, CDR2 ANQGSEA. The V end lost 3 bases, the J end lost 6 bases, and 8 bases lay between the germline ends. The CDR3 protein is CSVELLAEAFF. The CDR3 coding sequence is TGCAGCGTTGAGCTGTTGGCTGAAGCTTTCTTT.

The chain recombines TRBV6-5 with TRBJ2-7; D gene unclear. Trimming took 2 bases from V and 2 from J, leaving 13 bases between them. The CDR3 is 15 amino acids. Germline V CDR1 and CDR2: MNHEY, SVGAGI. The CDR3 DNA reads as TGTGCCAGCAGTTACAATGGCGGCAGTCCCTACGAGCAGTACTTC. Its protein product is CASSYNGGSPYEQYF.

The V call is TRBV30, the J call TRBJ2-3; D is unresolved. Germline CDR1 is GTSNPN and CDR2 is SVGIG (reference sequence). The CDR3 has 13 residues. V lost 0 bases, J lost 5 bases, and 9 bases lay in between. The DNA of the CDR3 is TGTGCCTGGAGTGTACGCCCACGAGATACGCAGTATTTT. Translating it yields CAWSVRPRDTQYF.